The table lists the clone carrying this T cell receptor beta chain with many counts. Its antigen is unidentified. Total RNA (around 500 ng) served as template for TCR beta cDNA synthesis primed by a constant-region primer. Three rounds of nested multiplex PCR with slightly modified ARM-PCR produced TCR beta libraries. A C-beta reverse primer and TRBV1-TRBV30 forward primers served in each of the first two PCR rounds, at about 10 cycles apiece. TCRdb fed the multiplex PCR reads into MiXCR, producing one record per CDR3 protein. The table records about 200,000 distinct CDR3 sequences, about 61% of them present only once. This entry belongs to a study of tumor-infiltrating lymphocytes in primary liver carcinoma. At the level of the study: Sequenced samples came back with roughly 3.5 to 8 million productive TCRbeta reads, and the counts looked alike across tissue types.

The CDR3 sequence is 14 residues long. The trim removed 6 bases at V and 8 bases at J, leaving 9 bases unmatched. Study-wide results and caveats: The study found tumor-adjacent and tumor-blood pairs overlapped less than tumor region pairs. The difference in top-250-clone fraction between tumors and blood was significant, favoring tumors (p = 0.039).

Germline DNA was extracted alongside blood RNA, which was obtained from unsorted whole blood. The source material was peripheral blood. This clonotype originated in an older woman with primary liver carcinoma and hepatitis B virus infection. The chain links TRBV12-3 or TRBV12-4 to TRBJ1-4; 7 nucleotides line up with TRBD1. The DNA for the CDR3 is TGTGCCAGCAGGCTGACAGGGAATAGCGAAAAACTGTTTTTT. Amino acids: CASRLTGNSEKLFF.